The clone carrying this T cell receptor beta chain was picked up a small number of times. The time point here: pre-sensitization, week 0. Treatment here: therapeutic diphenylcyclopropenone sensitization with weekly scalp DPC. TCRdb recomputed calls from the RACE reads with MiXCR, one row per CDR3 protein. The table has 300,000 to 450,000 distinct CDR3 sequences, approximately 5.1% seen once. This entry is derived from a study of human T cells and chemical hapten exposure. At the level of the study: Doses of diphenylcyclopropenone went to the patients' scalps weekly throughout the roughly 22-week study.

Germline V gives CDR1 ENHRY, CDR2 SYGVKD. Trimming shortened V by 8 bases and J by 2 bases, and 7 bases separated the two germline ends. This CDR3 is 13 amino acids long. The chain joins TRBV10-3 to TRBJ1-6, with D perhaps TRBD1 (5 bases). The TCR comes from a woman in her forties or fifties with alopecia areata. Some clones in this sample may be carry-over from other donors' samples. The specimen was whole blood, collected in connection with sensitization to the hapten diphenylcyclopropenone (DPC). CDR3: CAIGDPYNSPLHF. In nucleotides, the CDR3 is TGTGCCATCGGGGACCCCTATAATTCACCCCTCCACTTT.